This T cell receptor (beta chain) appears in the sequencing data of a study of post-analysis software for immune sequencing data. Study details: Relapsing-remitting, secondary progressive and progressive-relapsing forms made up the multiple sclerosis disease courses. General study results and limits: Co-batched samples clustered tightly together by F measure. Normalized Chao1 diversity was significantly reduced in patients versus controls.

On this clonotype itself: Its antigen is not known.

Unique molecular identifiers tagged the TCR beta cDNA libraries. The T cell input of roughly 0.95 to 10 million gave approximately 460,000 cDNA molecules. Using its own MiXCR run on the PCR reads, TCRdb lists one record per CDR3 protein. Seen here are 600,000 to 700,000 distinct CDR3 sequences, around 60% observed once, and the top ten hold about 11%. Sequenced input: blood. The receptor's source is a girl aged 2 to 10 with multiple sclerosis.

CDR3 sequence (DNA): TGCAGTGCTAGAGGAGGGCGGCTTTACAATGAGCAGTTCTTC. It encodes CSARGGRLYNEQFF. The V and J genes are TRBV20-1 and TRBJ2-1, with a tentative D call TRBD2 (5 bases). The V gene's germline CDR1 is DFQATT and CDR2 SNEGSKA (reference sequence). The CDR3 length is 14 residues. The germline V and J ends were trimmed by 1 base and 4 bases, with 11 bases remaining between them.